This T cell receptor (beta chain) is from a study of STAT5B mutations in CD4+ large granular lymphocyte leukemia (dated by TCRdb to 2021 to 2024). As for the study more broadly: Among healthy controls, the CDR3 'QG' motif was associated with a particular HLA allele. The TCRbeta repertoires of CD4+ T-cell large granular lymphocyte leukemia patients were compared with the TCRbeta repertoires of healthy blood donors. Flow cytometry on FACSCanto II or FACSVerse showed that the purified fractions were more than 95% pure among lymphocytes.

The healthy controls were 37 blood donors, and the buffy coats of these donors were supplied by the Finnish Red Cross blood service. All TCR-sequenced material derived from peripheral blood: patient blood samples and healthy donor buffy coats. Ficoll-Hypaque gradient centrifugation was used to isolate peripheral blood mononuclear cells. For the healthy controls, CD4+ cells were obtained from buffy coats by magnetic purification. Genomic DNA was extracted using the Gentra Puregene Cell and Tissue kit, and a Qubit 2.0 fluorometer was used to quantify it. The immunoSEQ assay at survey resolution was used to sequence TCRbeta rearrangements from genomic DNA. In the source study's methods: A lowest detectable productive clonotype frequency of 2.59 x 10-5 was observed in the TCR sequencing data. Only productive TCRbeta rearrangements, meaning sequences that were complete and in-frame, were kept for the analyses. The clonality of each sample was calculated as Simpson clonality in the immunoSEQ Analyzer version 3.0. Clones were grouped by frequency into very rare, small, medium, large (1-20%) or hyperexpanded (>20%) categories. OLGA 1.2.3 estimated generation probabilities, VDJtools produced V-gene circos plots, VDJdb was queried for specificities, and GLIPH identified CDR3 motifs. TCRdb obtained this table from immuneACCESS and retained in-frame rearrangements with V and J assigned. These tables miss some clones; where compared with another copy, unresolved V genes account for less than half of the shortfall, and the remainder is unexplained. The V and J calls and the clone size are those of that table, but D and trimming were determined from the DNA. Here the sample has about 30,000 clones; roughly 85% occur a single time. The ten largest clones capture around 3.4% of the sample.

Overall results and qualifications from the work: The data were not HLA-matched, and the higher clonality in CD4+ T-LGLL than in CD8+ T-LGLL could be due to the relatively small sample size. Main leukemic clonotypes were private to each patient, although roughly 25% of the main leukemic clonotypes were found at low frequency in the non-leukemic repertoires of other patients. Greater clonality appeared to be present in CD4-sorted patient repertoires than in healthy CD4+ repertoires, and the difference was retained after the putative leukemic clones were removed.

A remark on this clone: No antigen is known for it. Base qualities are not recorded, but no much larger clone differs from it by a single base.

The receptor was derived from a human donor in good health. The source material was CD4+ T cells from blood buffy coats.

The sequence in DNA is TGTGCCAGCAGCGTAGCTCGAGGAGCGGAGGCGAACAATGAGCAGTTCTTC. This is translated as CASSVARGAEANNEQFF. The chain is made from TRBV9 and TRBJ2-1; possibly the D gene is TRBD2, per 5 matching bases. Trimming costs V 0 bases and J 5 bases, and their ends lie 18 bases apart. The CDR3 runs 17 amino acids, cysteine and phenylalanine included. The sequence is cut down to CDR3 DNA, 51 bases in frame from base 1. CDR1 and CDR2 were assigned from the germline V gene as SGDLS and YYNGEE.